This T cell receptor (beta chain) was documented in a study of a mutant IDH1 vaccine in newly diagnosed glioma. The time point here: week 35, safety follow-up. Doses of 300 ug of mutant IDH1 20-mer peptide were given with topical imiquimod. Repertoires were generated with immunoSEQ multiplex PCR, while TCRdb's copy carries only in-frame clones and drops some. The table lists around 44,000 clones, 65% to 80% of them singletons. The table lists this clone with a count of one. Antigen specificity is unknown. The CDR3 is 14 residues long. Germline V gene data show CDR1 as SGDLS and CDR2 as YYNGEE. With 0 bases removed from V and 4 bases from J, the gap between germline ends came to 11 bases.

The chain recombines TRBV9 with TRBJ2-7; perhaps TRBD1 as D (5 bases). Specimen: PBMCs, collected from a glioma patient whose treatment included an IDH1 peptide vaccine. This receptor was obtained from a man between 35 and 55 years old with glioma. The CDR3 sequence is CASSVGHRPYEQYF. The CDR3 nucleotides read TGTGCCAGCAGCGTAGGGCACAGGCCGTACGAGCAGTACTTC. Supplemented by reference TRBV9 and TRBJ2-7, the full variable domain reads DSGVTQTPKHLITATGQRVTLRCSPRSGDLSVYWYQQSLDQGLQFLIQYYNGEERAKGNILERFSAQQFPDLHSELNLSSLELGDSALYFCASSVGHRPYEQYFGPGTRLTVT.